This TCR beta chain was sequenced in a study of beta chain features in type 1 diabetes. Whole-study findings and limits: Shortening of TCRB CDR3s, moderate but significant, appeared in all four CD4+ subsets of Type 1 diabetes patients. cDNA-based sequencing might over-represent cells highly expressing TCR. Patients' naive, central memory and regulatory TCRB repertoires appeared more alike than those of healthy donors.

Every isolated RNA sample was fully reverse transcribed, so sequencing captured expressed TCRB transcripts. Assay used: immunoSEQ multiplex PCR; TCRdb lists only in-frame clones, some missing. The sample shows 200,000 to 250,000 clones, over 8.5% of them seen only once. Each population that was sorted was more than 95% pure. As concerns this clone: Its antigen is not identified.

Per the germline V gene, CDR1 is LNHDA and CDR2 is SQIVND (reference sequence). V gave up 1 base and J gave up 5 bases; unmatched junction bases: 6. The CDR3 spans 15 residues. The rearrangement uses TRBV19 and TRBJ2-3; 7 nucleotides agree with TRBD2. This receptor was obtained from a woman aged 18-29 years in good health. Sequencing was performed on naive CD4+ T cells from blood. The CDR3 is CASSIVRGWKDTQYF. The CDR3 DNA reads TGTGCCAGTAGTATAGTGCGGGGGTGGAAAGATACGCAGTATTTT. The whole variable domain, remainder taken from reference TRBV19 and TRBJ2-3, is DGGITQSPKYLFRKEGQNVTLSCEQNLNHDAMYWYRQDPGQGLRLIYYSQIVNDFQKGDIAEGYSVSREKKESFPLTVTSAQKNPTAFYLCASSIVRGWKDTQYFGPGTRLTVL.